This TCR beta chain was captured by sequencing in a study of shared clonotypes between healthy human individuals. There are many counts of this clone. This CDR3 contains 13 residues. V lost 4 bases and J lost 2, with 6 bases in between. Germline assignment: CDR1 SGHAT and CDR2 FQNNGV. Researchers divided each subset's genomic DNA evenly across several immunoSEQ plates. Each replicate PCR on the sorted subsets used 200 to 250 ng DNA (about 30,000 T cell genomes). Methods used by the authors: For the immunoSEQ data, sequences were junction-only without quality scores, so filtering differed. Clones were read by immunoSEQ multiplex PCR, and TCRdb kept only the in-frame ones, dropping some. The V and J calls and clone size come from that table; D and trimming were worked out from the DNA. The data show hundreds of thousands of clones, more than 70% seen once. Every donor, a Caucasian adult, lived in Nashville, Tennessee.

Sample: memory CD4+ T cells sorted from blood. Subset reported: CD45RA-negative fraction. The chain links TRBV11-2 to TRBJ1-3, with TRBD1 as a possible D gene (5 bases). The sequence derives from a woman aged 25-40 years in good health. The CDR3 nucleotides are TGTGCCAGCAGCTCGGACACTGGAAACACCATATATTTT. Amino acid sequence: CASSSDTGNTIYF. Full variable domain (remainder filled in from reference TRBV11-2 and TRBJ1-3): EAGVAQSPRYKIIEKRQSVAFWCNPISGHATLYWYQQILGQGPKLLIQFQNNGVVDDSQLPKDRFSAERLKGVDSTLKIQPAKLEDSAVYLCASSSDTGNTIYFGEGSWLTVV.